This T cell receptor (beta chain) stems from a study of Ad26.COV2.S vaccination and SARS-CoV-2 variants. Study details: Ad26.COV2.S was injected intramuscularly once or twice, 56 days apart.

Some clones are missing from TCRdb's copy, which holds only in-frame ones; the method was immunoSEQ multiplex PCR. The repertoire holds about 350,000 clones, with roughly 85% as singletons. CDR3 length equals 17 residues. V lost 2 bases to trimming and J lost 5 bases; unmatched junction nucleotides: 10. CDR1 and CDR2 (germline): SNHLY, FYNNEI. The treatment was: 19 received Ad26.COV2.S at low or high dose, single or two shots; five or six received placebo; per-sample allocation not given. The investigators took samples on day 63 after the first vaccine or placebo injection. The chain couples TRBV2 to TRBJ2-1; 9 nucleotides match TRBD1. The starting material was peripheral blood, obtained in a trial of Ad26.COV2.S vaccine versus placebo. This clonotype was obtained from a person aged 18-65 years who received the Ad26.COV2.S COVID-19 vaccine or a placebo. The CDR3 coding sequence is TGTGCCAGCAGTGAAAGTCCGGGACAGGGTGGGAACAATGAGCAGTTCTTC. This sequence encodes CASSESPGQGGNNEQFF.